The T cell receptor beta chain described here comes from a study of CD8+ T cells in alopecia areata. About the research overall: It was 6 to 18 months of tofacitinib, and then there were 6 months off drug.

Sequencing templates came from extracted RNA that was reverse transcribed into cDNA. TCRdb keeps only in-frame clones here, not all; method: immunoSEQ multiplex PCR. The repertoire holds hundreds of thousands of clones, with 50% to 70% as singletons. This CDR3 spans 14 amino acids. V lost 5 bases, J lost 5 bases, and 15 bases lay in between. Germline V lookup: CDR1 MNHNY, CDR2 SVGAGI (reference sequence). V usage is TRBV6-6 and J usage is TRBJ2-5; no definite D call. The TCR was taken from a human donor with alopecia areata. The sequencing here drew on CD4+ T cells sorted from blood, taken at week 0. CDR3 in amino acids: CASSQSVLGETQYF. Here the CDR3 DNA reads TGTGCCAGCAGTCAATCAGTCTTGGGGGAGACCCAGTACTTC.